These T cell receptor beta chains were read from a single sample in a study of T cells in localized non-small cell lung cancer. Libraries were prepared by immunoSEQ multiplex PCR; TCRdb keeps only in-frame clonotypes and omits some of them. The sample holds 45,000 to 65,000 clones, around 80% seen once. Sequencing used PBMCs, obtained before any cancer treatment. The source is a woman aged 40 to 75 with stage II lung adenocarcinoma. Each CDR3 is given with its conserved first and last residue. Size is stated for part of the rows, as once, few or many counts, or as a class when the clone is expanded.

CDR3 length	clone size	V gene	J gene	CDR3 protein
16	NA	TRBV25-1	TRBJ1-3	CASSEGGVGSGNTIYF
14	NA	TRBV4-1	TRBJ1-2	CASSQREFSYGYTF
10	NA	TRBV28	TRBJ1-2	CASQEKGYTF
17	NA	TRBV25-1	TRBJ2-7	CASSKFPRDRALHEQYF
15	NA	TRBV2	TRBJ1-4	CASSPGLYRNEKLFF
14	once	TRBV5-4	TRBJ2-5	CASSLRGAPETQYF
15	few	TRBV6-5	TRBJ1-5	CASRGQGASNQPQHF
13	NA	TRBV11-3	TRBJ2-2	CASSSSTPGELFF
14	few	TRBV30	TRBJ1-1	CAWSPGTVNTEAFF
19	once	TRBV27	TRBJ2-1	CASSSAKRTSLFINNEQFF
14	NA	TRBV29-1	TRBJ2-5	CSVRTSGGQETQYF
16	NA	TRBV19	TRBJ1-4	CASSIRAGTVNEKLFF